This T cell receptor (beta chain) came from a study of T cells in Graves' hyperthyroidism and ophthalmopathy. V was clipped by 4 bases and J by 2 bases; unmatched bases: 17. CDR3 length: 18 residues. Per germline, CDR1 SGHRS and CDR2 YFSETQ. The diagnostic basis comprised clinical symptoms, serum thyroxine and TRAb, thyroid ultrasound and orbital computed tomography. This clonotype has just a few counts. Amplified TCR beta CDR3 regions derived from RNA transcripts. RT-PCR in the first round (using the HTBI primer set) targeted the TCR CDR3. TCRdb passed the multiplex PCR reads through MiXCR, listing each CDR3 protein once. The sample carries fewer than 300,000 distinct CDR3 sequences, 12% to 15% recorded once.

The origin of this receptor is a woman between 50 and 59 years old with Graves' hyperthyroidism that later progressed to Graves' ophthalmopathy. The chain employs TRBV5-1 and TRBJ1-2; 7 bases align to TRBD1. Sample: blood. CDR3 DNA sequence: TGCGCCAGCAGCAACAACCTCCGGGAAGGGGGCTCGAACTATGGCTACACCTTC. It encodes CASSNNLREGGSNYGYTF.